The 27 T cell receptor beta chains listed next were all sequenced from one sample in a study of identifying expanded T cells in peripheral blood. Data came from immunoSEQ multiplex PCR; TCRdb stores just in-frame clones and leaves some out. The data show tens of thousands of clones, with about 91% seen just once and 2.5% to 3% held by the top ten. Input material: blood. The source of these receptors is a person between 18 and 75 years old in good health.

CDR3: CAISEPRLAGGTLQFF. Here the CDR3 DNA reads TGTGCCATCAGTGAGCCCCGGCTAGCGGGGGGCACTCTCCAGTTCTTC. The rearrangement uses TRBV10-3 and TRBJ2-1; 11 bases fit TRBD2. CDR3 size: 16 residues. The junction had 13 bases not matched to a gene; V was cut back by 2 bases and J by 13 bases. From germline, CDR1 is ENHRY and CDR2 SYGVKD.

V usage is TRBV6-6 and J usage is TRBJ2-3; 11 bases are shared with TRBD2. J lost 4 bases, V lost 5 bases, and 5 bases had no gene match. The CDR3 consists of 15 residues. CDR1 and CDR2 from the germline V gene are MNHNY and SVGAGI (reference sequence). The CDR3 is CASSLAGGPPDTQYF. Here the CDR3 DNA reads TGTGCCAGCAGTCTAGCGGGGGGCCCGCCAGATACGCAGTATTTT.

This rearrangement joins TRBV2 to TRBJ2-5; D gene uncertain. Trimming stripped 9 bases from V and 2 bases from J, with 7 bases between. CDR3 size: 11 residues. Germline lookup yields CDR1 SNHLY and CDR2 FYNNEI. CDR3 coding DNA: TGTGCCAGAGGCCCACAAGAGACCCAGTACTTC. This sequence encodes CARGPQETQYF.

The J gene is TRBJ1-2, the V gene TRBV5-4, with D tentatively TRBD1 (5 bases). The germline V and J ends were trimmed by 4 bases and 5 bases, with 24 bases remaining between them. CDR1 and CDR2 (germline): SGHNT, YYREEE (reference sequence). The CDR3 is made up of 17 amino acids. CDR3 protein: CASSTDLMGTAGYGYTF. In DNA, the CDR3 is TGTGCCAGCAGCACCGATCTTATGGGGACGGCCGGTTATGGCTACACCTTC.

The J gene is TRBJ2-1, the V gene TRBV6-5; D not resolved. The CDR3 sequence is 12 residues long. Trimming cost V 6 bases and J 7 bases, with 10 bases left between them. Germline V lookup: CDR1 MNHEY, CDR2 SVGAGI. CDR3 sequence: CASRGKVNEQFF. The CDR3 DNA follows: TGTGCCAGCAGAGGAAAAGTAAATGAGCAGTTCTTC.

The chain links TRBV7-3 to TRBJ1-2, with 7 nucleotides matching TRBD1. The CDR3 sequence is 13 residues long. CDR1 is SGHTA, CDR2 FQGTGA, per germline. V lost 5 bases and J lost 2; bases outside the gene matches: 2. CDR3 sequence reads: CASSPDRNYGYTF. In nucleotides, the CDR3 is TGTGCCAGCAGCCCGGACAGGAACTATGGCTACACCTTC.

This chain links TRBV4-1 with TRBJ1-1; D ambiguous. The V end lost 1 base, the J end lost 4 bases, and 7 bases lay between the germline ends. CDR1 and CDR2 (germline): MGHRA, YSYEKL. The CDR3 covers 13 residues. The CDR3 protein is CASSQAPGTEAFF. The CDR3 region has the DNA TGCGCCAGCAGCCAAGCCCCAGGCACTGAAGCTTTCTTT.

CDR3 nucleotides: TGTGCCAGCAGCCTTAGCGGCCCCCAAGAGACCCAGTACTTC. The encoded protein is CASSLSGPQETQYF. The chain is built from TRBV7-2 and TRBJ2-5, with D tentatively TRBD2 (6 bases). CDR1 is SGHTA, CDR2 FQGNSA, per germline. V lost 5 bases and J lost 1, with 11 bases in between. The CDR3 covers 14 residues.

The chain has TRBV5-1 and TRBJ2-6, with D possibly matching TRBD1 (8 bases). Germline CDR1 reads SGHRS; CDR2 reads YFSETQ. V was cut by 0 bases and J by 0 bases, with 10 bases left in between. The CDR3 is 17 residues long. The CDR3 DNA follows: TGCGCCAGCAGCTTGGACAGGGGGGGCTCTGGGGCCAACGTCCTGACTTTC. It yields the protein CASSLDRGGSGANVLTF.

The V gene is TRBV28, the J gene TRBJ2-1, with a weak D call TRBD1 (5 bases). V was clipped by 8 bases and J by 9 bases, with 14 bases between them. Germline CDR1 is MDHEN and CDR2 is SYDVKM. The CDR3 is 12 residues long. Written as DNA, the CDR3 is TGTGCCAGCTCATCAGGCAGGGTTGAGCAGTTCTTC. Encoded protein: CASSSGRVEQFF.

CDR3 amino acids: CASSSPVDRGRTGELFF. The CDR3 nucleotides read TGTGCCAGCAGCTCCCCCGTCGACAGGGGGCGAACCGGGGAGCTGTTTTTT. The J gene is TRBJ2-2, the V gene TRBV7-9; 10 bases fit TRBD1. CDR1 and CDR2 (germline): SEHNR, FQNEAQ (reference sequence). This CDR3 spans 17 amino acids. The ends lost 4 bases at V and 5 bases at J; junction bases unmatched: 10.

This clone was seen only a few times. The V call is TRBV9, the J call TRBJ2-7, with TRBD1 matching over 7 bases. This CDR3 contains 14 residues. Germline loops: CDR1 SGDLS, CDR2 YYNGEE. The V gene end was trimmed by 3 bases and the J gene end by 3 bases; junction bases not matched to a gene: 6. CDR3 residues: CASSATGQNYEQYF. In DNA form, the CDR3 reads TGTGCCAGCAGCGCCACGGGACAGAACTACGAGCAGTACTTC.

The J gene is TRBJ1-1, the V gene TRBV27, with no clear D. V lost 5 bases to trimming and J lost 0 bases, with 10 bases between them. Germline-derived CDR1 and CDR2 are MNHEY and SMNVEV (reference sequence). The CDR3 is made up of 14 amino acids. The CDR3 DNA reads TGTGCCAGCAGTCGAGTGATGATGAACACTGAAGCTTTCTTT. This translates into CASSRVMMNTEAFF.

This clone has just one count. This chain joins TRBV5-4 and TRBJ2-6; TRBD1 matches 9 bases. V lost 2 bases, J lost 3 bases, and 12 bases stayed unmatched. This CDR3 has 19 amino acids. The V gene's germline CDR1 is SGHNT and CDR2 YYREEE (reference sequence). The CDR3 nucleotides are TGTGCCAGCAGCTTAGGTGGGCGACAGGGGGAGGTTGGGGCCAACGTCCTGACTTTC. Amino acid sequence: CASSLGGRQGEVGANVLTF.

This clone was seen a single time. This chain links TRBV5-6 with TRBJ2-5; 12 bases align to TRBD1. In germline, CDR1 is SGHDT, CDR2 YYEEEE. CDR3 length equals 15 residues. V gave up 6 bases and J gave up 5 bases; unmatched junction bases: 8. CDR3 region: CASIRRDRGRETQYF. In nucleotides, the CDR3 is TGTGCCAGCATCCGGAGGGACAGGGGGCGTGAGACCCAGTACTTC.

The rearrangement links TRBV11-2 to TRBJ2-5; 8 bases agree with TRBD2. V shed 1 base and J 5 bases; nucleotides not matched to a gene: 6. CDR1 is SGHAT and CDR2 is FQNNGV in the germline V gene. The CDR3 is 15 residues long. CDR3 DNA: TGTGCCAGCAGCTTAGCGGGGGGGCCTTGGGAGACCCAGTACTTC. It translates to CASSLAGGPWETQYF.

The rearrangement uses TRBV7-9 and TRBJ2-3; 9 positions match TRBD1. Germline V gene data show CDR1 as SEHNR and CDR2 as FQNEAQ (reference sequence). With 3 bases clipped from V and 14 bases from J, the junction kept 12 bases outside the gene matches. The CDR3 totals 14 residues. The CDR3 nucleotides read TGTGCCAGCAGCTTCGAGGGGCGGGGGACAGGGATGTATTTT. Translated: CASSFEGRGTGMYF.

The chain carries TRBV6-5 and TRBJ1-2; D is ambiguous. The CDR3 spans 12 residues. The ends were cut back, 11 bases at V and 4 bases at J, with 14 bases in the middle. Per the germline V gene, CDR1 is MNHEY and CDR2 is SVGAGI. The CDR3 region is CASGQEIYGYTF. CDR3 DNA sequence: TGTGCCTCTGGGCAGGAGATCTATGGCTACACCTTC.

The chain uses TRBV18 and TRBJ2-7, with a tentative D call TRBD1 (6 bases). The V and J ends lost 3 bases and 3 bases respectively, with 12 bases between them. From germline, CDR1 is KGHSH and CDR2 LQKENI. CDR3 length: 14 amino acids. CDR3 DNA sequence: TGTGCCAGCTCACCGAAACAGGGATTCTACGAGCAGTACTTC. Residues: CASSPKQGFYEQYF. Looking up the rest from reference TRBV18 and TRBJ2-7 gives the full variable domain: NAGVMQNPRHLVRRRGQEARLRCSPMKGHSHVYWYRQLPEEGLKFMVYLQKENIIDESGMPKERFSAEFPKEGPSILRIQQVVRGDSAAYFCASSPKQGFYEQYFGPGTRLTVT.

The genes are TRBV6-5 and TRBJ1-2; TRBD1 aligns across 8 bases. Germline V gives CDR1 MNHEY, CDR2 SVGAGI. The CDR3 is made up of 15 amino acids. J was trimmed by 4 bases and V by 6 bases; bases with no gene match: 10. Written as DNA, the CDR3 is TGTGCCAGCAGCCATCGACAGGGGAGGGCCTATGGCTACACCTTC. The encoded protein is CASSHRQGRAYGYTF.

The V gene is TRBV4-3, the J gene TRBJ2-1, with 11 bases lining up with TRBD1. V lost 1 base, J lost 5 bases, and 4 bases stayed unmatched. Per the germline V gene, CDR1 is LGHNA and CDR2 is YSLEER. This CDR3 contains 16 residues. The CDR3 sequence is CASSQGTGGPDNEQFF. Here the CDR3 DNA reads TGCGCCAGCAGCCAAGGGACAGGGGGCCCCGACAATGAGCAGTTCTTC.

This chain uses TRBV5-4 with TRBJ2-7; 11 bases map to TRBD2. Trimming at V came to 4 bases and at J to 0 bases, leaving 9 bases not matched to a gene. The CDR3 totals 17 residues. The germline V gene has CDR1 SGHNT and CDR2 YYREEE (reference sequence). CDR3 sequence reads: CASSAMSSGRTSYEQYF. The CDR3 coding sequence is TGTGCCAGCAGCGCGATGTCTAGCGGGAGGACCTCCTACGAGCAGTACTTC.

The chain uses TRBV5-4 and TRBJ2-1; 10 positions match TRBD2. Germline V lookup: CDR1 SGHNT, CDR2 YYREEE (reference sequence). CDR3 length: 17 amino acids. With 0 bases clipped from V and 3 bases from J, the junction kept 6 bases outside the gene matches. In DNA, the CDR3 is TGTGCCAGCAGCTTGGACATAGCGGGGGGCCGCTACAATGAGCAGTTCTTC. Protein: CASSLDIAGGRYNEQFF.

The chain links TRBV5-1 to TRBJ2-7; TRBD2 aligns across 11 bases. The germline V gene encodes CDR1 SGHRS and CDR2 YFSETQ. The CDR3 loop spans 16 amino acids. The trim removed 0 bases at V and 5 bases at J, leaving 7 bases unmatched. This chain's CDR3 is CASSLAGLAVGDEQYF. CDR3 nucleotides: TGCGCCAGCAGCTTGGCGGGACTAGCGGTAGGGGACGAGCAGTACTTC.

V usage is TRBV19 and J usage is TRBJ2-5, with 8 bases that match TRBD1. Germline CDR1 reads LNHDA; CDR2 reads SQIVND (reference sequence). J gave up 5 bases and V 4 bases, and 6 bases lay outside the gene matches. The CDR3 is 14 residues long. The CDR3 protein is CASSTRQGWETQYF. The CDR3 DNA is TGTGCCAGTAGTACCCGACAGGGGTGGGAGACCCAGTACTTC.

The chain recombines TRBV9 with TRBJ2-7; D unresolved. Germline V CDR1 and CDR2: SGDLS, YYNGEE. This CDR3 is 15 amino acids long. Trimming removed 0 bases at V and 0 bases at J, with 10 bases between. The CDR3 reads CASSVGSGGSYEQYF. CDR3 sequence (DNA): TGTGCCAGCAGCGTAGGATCAGGTGGCTCCTACGAGCAGTACTTC.

The chain recombines TRBV29-1 with TRBJ2-1; unclear D gene. The CDR3 runs 12 residues. Germline CDR1 reads SQVTM; CDR2 reads ANQGSEA. Deletions cut 2 bases from V and 7 bases from J, with 9 bases between. For the CDR3, the DNA is TGCAGCGTTGAAAAGGGAACGAATGAGCAGTTCTTC. This translates into CSVEKGTNEQFF.